The T cell receptor beta chain described here comes from a study of control samples from healthy donors and cancer patients. The CDR3 runs to 13 residues. CDR1 LNHDA and CDR2 SQIVND come from the germline V gene (reference sequence). The V and J ends lost 6 bases and 3 bases, in that order; junction bases with no gene match: 1. Repertoires were generated with immunoSEQ multiplex PCR, while TCRdb's copy carries only in-frame clones and drops some. The table has 90,000 to 100,000 clones, around 80% seen once. This chain uses TRBV19 with TRBJ1-5; 8 positions match TRBD1. Sequenced: blood. The clonotype originates from a man aged 55 to 70 in good health. In nucleotides, the CDR3 is TGTGCCAGTAGGGGACAGGTCAATCAGCCCCAGCATTTT. It codes for CASRGQVNQPQHF.